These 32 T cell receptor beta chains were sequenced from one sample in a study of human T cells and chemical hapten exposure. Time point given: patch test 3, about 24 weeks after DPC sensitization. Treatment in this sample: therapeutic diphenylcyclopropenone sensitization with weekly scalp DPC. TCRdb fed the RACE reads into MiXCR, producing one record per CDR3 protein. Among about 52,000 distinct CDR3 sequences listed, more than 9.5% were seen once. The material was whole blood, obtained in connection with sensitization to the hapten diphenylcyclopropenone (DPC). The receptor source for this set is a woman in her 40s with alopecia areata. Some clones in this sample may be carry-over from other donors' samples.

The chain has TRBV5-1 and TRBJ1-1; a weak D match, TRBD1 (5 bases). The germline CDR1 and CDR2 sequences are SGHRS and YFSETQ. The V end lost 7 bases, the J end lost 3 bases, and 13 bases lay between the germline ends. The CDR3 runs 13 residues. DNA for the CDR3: TGCGCCAGCGGGCGACAGTTTGACACTGAAGCTTTCTTT. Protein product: CASGRQFDTEAFF.

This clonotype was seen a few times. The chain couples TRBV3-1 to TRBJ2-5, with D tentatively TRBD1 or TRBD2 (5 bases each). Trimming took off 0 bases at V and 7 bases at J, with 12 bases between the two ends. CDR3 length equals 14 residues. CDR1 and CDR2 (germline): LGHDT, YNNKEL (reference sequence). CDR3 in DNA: TGTGCCAGCAGCCAAGATATGGGACCCTTGACCCAGTACTTC. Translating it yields CASSQDMGPLTQYF.

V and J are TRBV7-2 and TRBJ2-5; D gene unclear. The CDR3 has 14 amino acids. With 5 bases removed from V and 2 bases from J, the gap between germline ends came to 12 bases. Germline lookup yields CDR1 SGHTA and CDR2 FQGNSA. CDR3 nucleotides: TGTGCCAGCAGCCATAGCTGGATACAAGAGACCCAGTACTTC. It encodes CASSHSWIQETQYF.

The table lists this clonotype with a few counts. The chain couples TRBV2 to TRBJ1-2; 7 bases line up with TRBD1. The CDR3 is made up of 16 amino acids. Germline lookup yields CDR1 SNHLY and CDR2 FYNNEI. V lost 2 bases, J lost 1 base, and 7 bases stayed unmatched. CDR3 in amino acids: CASSEQVTGNNYGYTF. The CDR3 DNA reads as TGTGCCAGCAGTGAACAGGTGACAGGGAATAACTATGGCTACACCTTC. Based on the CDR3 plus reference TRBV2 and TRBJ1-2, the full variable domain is EPEVTQTPSHQVTQMGQEVILRCVPISNHLYFYWYRQILGQKVEFLVSFYNNEISEKSEIFDDQFSVERPDGSNFTLKIRSTKLEDSAMYFCASSEQVTGNNYGYTFGSGTRLTVV.

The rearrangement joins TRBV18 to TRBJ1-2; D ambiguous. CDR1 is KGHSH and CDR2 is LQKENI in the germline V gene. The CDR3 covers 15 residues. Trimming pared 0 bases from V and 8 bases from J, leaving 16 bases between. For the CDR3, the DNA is TGTGCCAGCTCACCACCGAAGGTGGAAGTGAGCGGCTACACCTTC. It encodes CASSPPKVEVSGYTF.

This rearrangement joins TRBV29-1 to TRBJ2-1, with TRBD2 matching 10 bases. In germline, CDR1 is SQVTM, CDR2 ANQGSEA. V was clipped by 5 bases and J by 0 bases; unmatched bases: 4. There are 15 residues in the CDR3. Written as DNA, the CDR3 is TGCAGCGTTCCTAGCGGGGGCAGCTCCTACAATGAGCAGTTCTTC. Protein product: CSVPSGGSSYNEQFF.

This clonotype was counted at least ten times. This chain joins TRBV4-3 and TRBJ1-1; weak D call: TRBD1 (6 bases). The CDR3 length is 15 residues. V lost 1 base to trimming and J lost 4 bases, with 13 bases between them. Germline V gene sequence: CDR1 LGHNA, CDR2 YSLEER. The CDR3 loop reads CASSQVTGMGTEAFF. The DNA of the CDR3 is TGCGCCAGCAGCCAAGTTACAGGGATGGGCACTGAAGCTTTCTTT.

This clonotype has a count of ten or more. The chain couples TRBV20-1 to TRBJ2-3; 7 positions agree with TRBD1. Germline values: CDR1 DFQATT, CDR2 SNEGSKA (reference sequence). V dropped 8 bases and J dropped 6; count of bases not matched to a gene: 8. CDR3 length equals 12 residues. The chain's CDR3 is CSQTGAPDTQYF. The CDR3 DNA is TGCAGTCAAACAGGGGCCCCCGATACGCAGTATTTT.

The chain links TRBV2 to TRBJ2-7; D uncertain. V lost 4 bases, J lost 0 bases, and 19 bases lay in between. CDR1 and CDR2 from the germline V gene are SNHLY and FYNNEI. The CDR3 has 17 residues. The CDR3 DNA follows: TGTGCCAGCAGTGCCACTGAGAATTCTATGAGCTCCTACGAGCAGTACTTC. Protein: CASSATENSMSSYEQYF.

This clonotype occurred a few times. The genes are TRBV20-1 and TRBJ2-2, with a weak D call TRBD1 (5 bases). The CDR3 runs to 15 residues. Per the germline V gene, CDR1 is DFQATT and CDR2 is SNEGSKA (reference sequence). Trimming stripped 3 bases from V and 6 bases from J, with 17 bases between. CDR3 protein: CSARVLQGTSGELFF. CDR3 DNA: TGCAGTGCTAGGGTGTTGCAGGGTACATCCGGGGAGCTGTTTTTT.

In nucleotides, the CDR3 is TGTGCCAGCACCACGACAGGGGCGACTAATGAAAAACTGTTTTTT. It is translated as CASTTTGATNEKLFF. The chain combines TRBV6-2 or TRBV6-3 with TRBJ1-4, with 8 positions matching TRBD1. The CDR3 spans 15 residues. After removal of 7 bases from V and 2 bases from J, the junction contained 6 bases not matched to a gene. In germline, CDR1 is MNHEY, CDR2 SVGEGT.

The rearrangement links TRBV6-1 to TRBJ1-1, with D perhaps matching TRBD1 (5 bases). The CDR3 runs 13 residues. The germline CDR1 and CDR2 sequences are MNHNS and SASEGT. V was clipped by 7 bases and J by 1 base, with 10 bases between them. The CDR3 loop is CASTTRENTEAFF. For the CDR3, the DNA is TGTGCCAGCACTACCAGGGAGAACACTGAAGCTTTCTTT.

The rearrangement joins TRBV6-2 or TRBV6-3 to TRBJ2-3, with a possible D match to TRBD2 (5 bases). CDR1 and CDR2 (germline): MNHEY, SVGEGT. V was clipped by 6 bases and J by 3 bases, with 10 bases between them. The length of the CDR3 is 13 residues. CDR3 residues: CASRLDSTDTQYF. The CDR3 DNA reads TGTGCCAGCAGACTAGACTCAACAGATACGCAGTATTTT.

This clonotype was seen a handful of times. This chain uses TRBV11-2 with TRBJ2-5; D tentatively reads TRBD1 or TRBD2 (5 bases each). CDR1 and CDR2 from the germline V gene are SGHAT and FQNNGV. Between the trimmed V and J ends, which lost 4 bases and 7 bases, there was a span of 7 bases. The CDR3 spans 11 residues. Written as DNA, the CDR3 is TGTGCCAGCAGCTGGGACGGGACCCAGTACTTC. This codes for CASSWDGTQYF.

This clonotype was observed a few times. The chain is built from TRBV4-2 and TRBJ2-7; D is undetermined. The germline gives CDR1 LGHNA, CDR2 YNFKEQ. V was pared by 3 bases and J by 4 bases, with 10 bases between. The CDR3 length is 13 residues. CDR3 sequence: CASSQRSGYEQYF. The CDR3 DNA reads TGTGCCAGCAGCCAGAGGTCCGGTTACGAGCAGTACTTC.

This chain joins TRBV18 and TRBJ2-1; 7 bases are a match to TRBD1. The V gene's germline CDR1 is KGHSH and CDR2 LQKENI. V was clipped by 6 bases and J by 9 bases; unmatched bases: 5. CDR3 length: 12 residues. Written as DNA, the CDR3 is TGTGCCAGCTCGTCGACAGGGACTGAGCAGTTCTTC. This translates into CASSSTGTEQFF.

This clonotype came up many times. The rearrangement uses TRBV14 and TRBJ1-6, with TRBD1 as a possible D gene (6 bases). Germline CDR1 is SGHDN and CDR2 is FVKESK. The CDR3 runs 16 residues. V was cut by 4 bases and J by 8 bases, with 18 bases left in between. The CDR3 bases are TGTGCCAGCAGCCTTCGCCCGGCAGGGGAGCATTCACCCCTCCACTTT. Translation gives CASSLRPAGEHSPLHF.

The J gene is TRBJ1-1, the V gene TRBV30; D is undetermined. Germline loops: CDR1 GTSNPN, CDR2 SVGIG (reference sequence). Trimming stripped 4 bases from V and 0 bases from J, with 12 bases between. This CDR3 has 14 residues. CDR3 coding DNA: TGTGCCTGGAAGGGAAGGGTGTTGAACACTGAAGCTTTCTTT. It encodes CAWKGRVLNTEAFF.

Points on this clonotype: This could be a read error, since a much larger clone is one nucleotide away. CDR3 nucleotide sequence: TGTGCCAGCAGAGTGGGCAACACAGATACGCAGTATTTT. Residues: CASRVGNTDTQYF. The genes are TRBV5-6 and TRBJ2-3; D gene ambiguous. There are 13 residues in the CDR3. V was trimmed by 5 bases and J by 2 bases, leaving 9 bases between them. From germline, CDR1 is SGHDT and CDR2 YYEEEE. The full variable domain, completed using reference TRBV5-6 and TRBJ2-3, is DAGVTQSPTHLIKTRGQQVTLRCSPKSGHDTVSWYQQALGQGPQFIFQYYEEEERQRGNFPDRFSGHQFPNYSSELNVNALLLGDSALYLCASRVGNTDTQYFGPGTRLTVL.

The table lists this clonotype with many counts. The CDR3 sequence: CASSPNGDSPLHF. In DNA form, the CDR3 reads TGTGCCAGCAGTCCTAACGGGGATTCACCCCTCCACTTT. V usage is TRBV7-9 and J usage is TRBJ1-6; D remains unclear. V was trimmed by 6 bases and J by 8 bases, leaving 11 bases between them. The length of the CDR3 is 13 residues. The germline gives CDR1 SEHNR, CDR2 FQNEAQ (reference sequence). Full variable domain (outside the CDR3, taken from reference TRBV7-9 and TRBJ1-6): DTGVSQNPRHKITKRGQNVTFRCDPISEHNRLYWYRQTLGQGPEFLTYFQNEAQLEKSRLLSDRFSAERPKGSFSTLEIQRTEQGDSAMYLCASSPNGDSPLHFGNGTRLTVT.

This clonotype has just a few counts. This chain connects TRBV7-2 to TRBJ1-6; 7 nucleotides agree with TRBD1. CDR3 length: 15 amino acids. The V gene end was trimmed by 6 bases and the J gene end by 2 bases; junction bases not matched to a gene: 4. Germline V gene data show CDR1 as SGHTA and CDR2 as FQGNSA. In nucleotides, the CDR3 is TGTGCCAGCAGGGGACAGAGGACCTATAATTCACCCCTCCACTTT. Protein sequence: CASRGQRTYNSPLHF.

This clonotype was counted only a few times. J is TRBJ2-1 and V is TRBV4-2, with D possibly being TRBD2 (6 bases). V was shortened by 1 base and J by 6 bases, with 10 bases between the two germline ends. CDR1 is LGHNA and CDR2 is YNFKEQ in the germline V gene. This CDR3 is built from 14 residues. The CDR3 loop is CASSQVLAVNEQFF. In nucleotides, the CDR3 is TGTGCCAGCAGCCAAGTTTTAGCGGTCAATGAGCAGTTCTTC.

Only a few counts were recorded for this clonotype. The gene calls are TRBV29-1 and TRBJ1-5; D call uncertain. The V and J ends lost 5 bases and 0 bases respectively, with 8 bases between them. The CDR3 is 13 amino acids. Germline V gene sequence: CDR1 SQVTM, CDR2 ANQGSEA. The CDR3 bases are TGCAGCGTTTCCGACCGTAGCAATCAGCCCCAGCATTTT. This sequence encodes CSVSDRSNQPQHF.

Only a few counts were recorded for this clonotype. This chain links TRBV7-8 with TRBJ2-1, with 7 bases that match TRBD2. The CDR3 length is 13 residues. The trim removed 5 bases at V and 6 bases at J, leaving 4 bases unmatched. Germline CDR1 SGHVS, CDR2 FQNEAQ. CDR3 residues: CASSPTSPNEQFF. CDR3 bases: TGTGCCAGCAGCCCGACTAGCCCCAATGAGCAGTTCTTC.

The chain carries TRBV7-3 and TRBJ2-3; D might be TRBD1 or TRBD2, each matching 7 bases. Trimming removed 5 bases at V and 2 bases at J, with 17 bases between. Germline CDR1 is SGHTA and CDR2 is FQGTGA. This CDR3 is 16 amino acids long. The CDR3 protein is CASSPEAGTVTDTQYF. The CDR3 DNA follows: TGTGCCAGCAGCCCCGAAGCGGGGACAGTCACAGATACGCAGTATTTT.

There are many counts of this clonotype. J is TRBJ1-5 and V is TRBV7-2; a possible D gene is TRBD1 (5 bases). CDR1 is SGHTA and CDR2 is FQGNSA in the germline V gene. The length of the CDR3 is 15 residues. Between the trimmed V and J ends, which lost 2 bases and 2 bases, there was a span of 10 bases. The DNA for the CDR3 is TGTGCCAGCAGCTTACAGGGTAGGGGCAATCAGCCCCAGCATTTT. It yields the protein CASSLQGRGNQPQHF.

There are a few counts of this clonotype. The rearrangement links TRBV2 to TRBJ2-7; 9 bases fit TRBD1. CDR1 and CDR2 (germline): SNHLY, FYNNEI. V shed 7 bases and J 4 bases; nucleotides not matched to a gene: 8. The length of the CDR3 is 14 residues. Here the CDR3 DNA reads TGTGCCAGCACTCTTGGACAGGGGTTTTACGAGCAGTACTTC. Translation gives CASTLGQGFYEQYF.

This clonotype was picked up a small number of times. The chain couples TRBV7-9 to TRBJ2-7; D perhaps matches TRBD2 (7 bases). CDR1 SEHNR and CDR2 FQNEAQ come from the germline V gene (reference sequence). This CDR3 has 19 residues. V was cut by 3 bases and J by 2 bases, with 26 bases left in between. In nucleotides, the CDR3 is TGTGCCAGCAGCTTCGGCGGGGGTGTGCAGGGGTCGTTTACCTACGAGCAGTACTTC. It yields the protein CASSFGGGVQGSFTYEQYF.

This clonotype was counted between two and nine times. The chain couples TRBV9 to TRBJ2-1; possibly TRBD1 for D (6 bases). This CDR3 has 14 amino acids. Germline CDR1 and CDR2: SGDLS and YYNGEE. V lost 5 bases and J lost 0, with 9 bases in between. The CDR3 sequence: CASSRGSSYNEQFF. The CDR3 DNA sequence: TGTGCCAGCAGTAGGGGGAGCTCCTACAATGAGCAGTTCTTC.

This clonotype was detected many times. CDR3 in DNA: TGCAGTGCTCGCCGGACCACAGATACGCAGTATTTT. It translates to CSARRTTDTQYF. The genes are TRBV20-1 and TRBJ2-3; D gene unclear. The V end lost 5 bases, the J end lost 2 bases, and 8 bases lay between the germline ends. Germline CDR1 and CDR2: DFQATT and SNEGSKA (reference sequence). The CDR3 contains 12 residues.

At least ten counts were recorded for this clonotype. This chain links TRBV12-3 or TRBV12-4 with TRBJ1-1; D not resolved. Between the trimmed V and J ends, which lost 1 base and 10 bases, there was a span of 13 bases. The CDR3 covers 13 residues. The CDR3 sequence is CASSLVEGGSAFF. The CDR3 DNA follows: TGTGCCAGCAGTTTAGTGGAGGGAGGGTCAGCTTTCTTT.

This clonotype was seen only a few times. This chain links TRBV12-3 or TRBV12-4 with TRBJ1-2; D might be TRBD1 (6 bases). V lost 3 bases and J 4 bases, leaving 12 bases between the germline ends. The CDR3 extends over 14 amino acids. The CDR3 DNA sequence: TGTGCCAGCAGTTTCAACGCAGGGGCCTATGGCTACACCTTC. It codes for CASSFNAGAYGYTF.